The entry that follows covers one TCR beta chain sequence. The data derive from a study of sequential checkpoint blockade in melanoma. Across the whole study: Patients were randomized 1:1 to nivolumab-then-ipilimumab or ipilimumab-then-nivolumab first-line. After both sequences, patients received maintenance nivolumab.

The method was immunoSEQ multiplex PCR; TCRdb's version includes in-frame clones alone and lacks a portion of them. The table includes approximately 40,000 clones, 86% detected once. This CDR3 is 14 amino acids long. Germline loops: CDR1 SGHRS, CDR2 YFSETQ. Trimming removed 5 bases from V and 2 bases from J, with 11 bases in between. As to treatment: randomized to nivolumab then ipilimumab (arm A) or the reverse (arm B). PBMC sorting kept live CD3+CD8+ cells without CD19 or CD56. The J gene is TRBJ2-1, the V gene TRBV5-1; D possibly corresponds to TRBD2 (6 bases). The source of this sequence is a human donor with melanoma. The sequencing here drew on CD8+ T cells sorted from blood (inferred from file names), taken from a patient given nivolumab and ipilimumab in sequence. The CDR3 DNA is TGCGCCAGCAGTGTGGGGGGTACCTACAATGAGCAGTTCTTC. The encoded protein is CASSVGGTYNEQFF.